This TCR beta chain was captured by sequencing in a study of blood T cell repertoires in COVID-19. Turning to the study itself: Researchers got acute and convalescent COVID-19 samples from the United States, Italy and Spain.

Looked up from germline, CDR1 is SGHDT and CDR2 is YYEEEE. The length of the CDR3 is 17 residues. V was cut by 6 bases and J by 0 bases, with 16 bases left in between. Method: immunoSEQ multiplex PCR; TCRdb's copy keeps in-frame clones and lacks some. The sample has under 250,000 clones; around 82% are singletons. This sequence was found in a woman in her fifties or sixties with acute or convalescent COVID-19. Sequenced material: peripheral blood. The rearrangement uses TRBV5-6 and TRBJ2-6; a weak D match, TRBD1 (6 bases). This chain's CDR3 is CASTRQVTSSGANVLTF. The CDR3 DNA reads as TGTGCCAGCACCCGACAGGTAACCAGCTCTGGGGCCAACGTCCTGACTTTC.